Following are 28 T cell receptor beta chains from one sample sequenced in a study of shared clonotypes between healthy human individuals. The naive CD8 fraction comprised CD45RO-negative cells positively selected for CCR7 and excluded terminally differentiated effector memory CD45RA+ cells. The repertoire was sequenced with immunoSEQ multiplex PCR; TCRdb's copy has only in-frame clones and lacks some. Seen here are roughly 2.1 million clones, roughly 91% observed once, and the top ten hold 1.5% to 2%. Sequencing was carried out using naive CD8+ T cells from PBMCs. The receptors stem from a man between 18 and 29 years old in good health. Some clones in this sample may be carry-over from other donors' samples.

The rearrangement links TRBV2 to TRBJ2-7; TRBD2 might be the D (6 bases). Germline V gene sequence: CDR1 SNHLY, CDR2 FYNNEI. Trimming cost V 2 bases and J 6 bases, with 17 bases left between them. There are 15 residues in the CDR3. CDR3 residues: CASSEMPGRGSEQYF. The CDR3 coding sequence is TGTGCCAGCAGTGAAATGCCGGGACGGGGGAGCGAGCAGTACTTC. The whole variable domain, filled in from reference TRBV2 and TRBJ2-7, reads EPEVTQTPSHQVTQMGQEVILRCVPISNHLYFYWYRQILGQKVEFLVSFYNNEISEKSEIFDDQFSVERPDGSNFTLKIRSTKLEDSAMYFCASSEMPGRGSEQYFGPGTRLTVT.

For the CDR3, the DNA is TGCAGCGTCCGGGACCGAAGCTCCTACGAGCAGTACTTC. Translating it yields CSVRDRSSYEQYF. This chain connects TRBV29-1 to TRBJ2-5; either TRBD1 or TRBD2 may fit D (5 bases each). The end of the DNA aligns better with TRBJ2-7, so the J call may be wrong. Germline CDR1 and CDR2: SQVTM and ANQGSEA. This CDR3 is built from 13 residues.

This chain connects TRBV9 to TRBJ2-7, with D possibly being TRBD1 (5 bases). The CDR3 loop spans 13 amino acids. V gave up 3 bases and J gave up 0 bases, with 7 bases separating them. Germline CDR1 and CDR2: SGDLS and YYNGEE. The CDR3 loop reads CASSDRTSYEQYF. The CDR3, as DNA: TGTGCCAGCAGCGACAGGACCTCCTACGAGCAGTACTTC.

This sequence joins TRBV10-3 and TRBJ1-5; 7 nucleotides line up with TRBD1. Germline CDR1 reads ENHRY; CDR2 reads SYGVKD. J gave up 0 bases and V 6 bases, and 14 bases lay outside the gene matches. The CDR3 is made up of 18 amino acids. This CDR3 is CAISESYGQDYSNQPQHF. The DNA of the CDR3 is TGTGCCATCAGCGAATCATATGGACAGGACTATAGCAATCAGCCCCAGCATTTT.

V is TRBV6-5 and J is TRBJ2-7, with 8 bases identical to TRBD1. V shed 5 bases and J 12 bases; nucleotides not matched to a gene: 6. The V gene's germline CDR1 is MNHEY and CDR2 SVGAGI. The CDR3 covers 11 residues. The CDR3 reads CASSNRQGSYF. CDR3 sequence (DNA): TGTGCCAGCAGTAACAGACAGGGGTCGTACTTC.

The chain has TRBV11-2 and TRBJ2-7, with 7 bases aligning to TRBD2. With 3 bases clipped from V and 5 bases from J, the junction kept 13 bases outside the gene matches. The CDR3 is 16 residues long. Germline V gene sequence: CDR1 SGHAT, CDR2 FQNNGV. The CDR3 region is CASSFAPVGGYDEQYF. DNA for the CDR3: TGTGCCAGCAGCTTTGCCCCGGTGGGGGGGTACGACGAGCAGTACTTC.

Note on this clone: Other DNA sequences in this sample translate to the same CDR3. The chain is built from TRBV7-8 and TRBJ2-7, with D possibly TRBD2 on 6 matching bases. Trimming took off 1 base at V and 3 bases at J, with 10 bases between the two ends. The germline CDR1 and CDR2 sequences are SGHVS and FQNEAQ. The CDR3 has 14 residues. The CDR3 DNA sequence: TGTGCCAGCAGCTTAGTAACCGGGAGCTACGAGCAGTACTTC. This codes for CASSLVTGSYEQYF.

The chain has TRBV27 and TRBJ2-7; 7 bases map to TRBD2. CDR3 size: 15 residues. The ends lost 5 bases at V and 0 bases at J; junction bases unmatched: 7. CDR1 MNHEY and CDR2 SMNVEV come from the germline V gene (reference sequence). The CDR3 spells CASSPSGLRSYEQYF. The CDR3 DNA is TGTGCCAGCAGTCCCTCGGGACTACGCTCCTACGAGCAGTACTTC.

The rearrangement uses TRBV28 and TRBJ1-5; D is undetermined. The CDR3 runs to 16 residues. From germline, CDR1 is MDHEN and CDR2 SYDVKM. Trimming removed 5 bases at V and 0 bases at J, with 14 bases between. CDR3 coding DNA: TGTGCCAGCAGTGTTAACCCAGCGTATAGCAATCAGCCCCAGCATTTT. It translates to CASSVNPAYSNQPQHF.

As concerns this clone: Additional DNA sequences in this sample encode the identical CDR3. The genes are TRBV19 and TRBJ2-7; D may be TRBD2 (6 bases). Germline V lookup: CDR1 LNHDA, CDR2 SQIVND (reference sequence). Trimming pared 5 bases from V and 3 bases from J, leaving 11 bases between. The CDR3 is 13 amino acids. The CDR3 DNA reads TGTGCCAGTAGTCCCGGACTACGCTACGAGCAGTACTTC. This encodes CASSPGLRYEQYF.

This sequence joins TRBV28 and TRBJ2-7; TRBD2 aligns across 7 bases. Germline loops: CDR1 MDHEN, CDR2 SYDVKM. J lost 4 bases, V lost 3 bases, and 6 bases had no gene match. CDR3 length: 14 residues. In DNA form, the CDR3 reads TGTGCCAGCAGTTTGCTACGGGAGGTGTACGAGCAGTACTTC. Translated: CASSLLREVYEQYF. The full variable domain, completed using reference TRBV28 and TRBJ2-7, is DVKVTQSSRYLVKRTGEKVFLECVQDMDHENMFWYRQDPGLGLRLIYFSYDVKMKEKGDIPEGYSVSREKKERFSLILESASTNQTSMYLCASSLLREVYEQYFGPGTRLTVT.

The chain uses TRBV4-3 and TRBJ2-7; maybe TRBD2 (5 bases). Between the trimmed V and J ends, which lost 0 bases and 4 bases, there was a span of 13 bases. This CDR3 comprises 15 residues. The germline V gene encodes CDR1 LGHNA and CDR2 YSLEER. CDR3 amino acids: CASSQERSGTYEQYF. CDR3 DNA sequence: TGCGCCAGCAGCCAAGAAAGGAGCGGAACTTACGAGCAGTACTTC.

V gene TRBV19 combines with J gene TRBJ1-2, with a possible D match to TRBD1 (6 bases). Trimming pared 5 bases from V and 7 bases from J, leaving 14 bases between. The CDR3 has 13 residues. Germline V gene sequence: CDR1 LNHDA, CDR2 SQIVND (reference sequence). This CDR3 is CASSPDSYSGYTF. DNA for the CDR3: TGTGCCAGTAGTCCGGACAGCTACAGTGGCTACACCTTC.

In its sample, this clone was seen once. The chain recombines TRBV9 with TRBJ2-2; D remains unclear. The CDR3 spans 15 residues. The germline CDR1 and CDR2 sequences are SGDLS and YYNGEE. Trimming took 4 bases from V and 1 from J, leaving 11 bases between them. CDR3 loop: CASSSPYGNTGELFF. CDR3 nucleotide sequence: TGTGCCAGCAGCTCACCCTACGGGAACACCGGGGAGCTGTTTTTT.

J is TRBJ2-7 and V is TRBV7-9, with 11 bases fitting TRBD2. With V trimmed by 2 bases and J by 3 bases, 6 bases remained unmatched. Germline V lookup: CDR1 SEHNR, CDR2 FQNEAQ (reference sequence). The CDR3 length is 16 residues. DNA for the CDR3: TGTGCCAGCAGCTTACCACTAGCGGGAGTAATCTACGAGCAGTACTTC. This codes for CASSLPLAGVIYEQYF.

The V and J genes are TRBV28 and TRBJ2-5; TRBD1 is a possible D gene (5 bases). V was cut by 6 bases and J by 4 bases, with 15 bases left in between. CDR1 is MDHEN and CDR2 is SYDVKM in the germline V gene. CDR3 length: 14 amino acids. CDR3 in amino acids: CASSRSRVRETQYF. CDR3 bases: TGTGCCAGCAGCCGAAGCAGGGTTCGAGAGACCCAGTACTTC. The full variable domain, its missing parts supplied by reference TRBV28 and TRBJ2-5, is DVKVTQSSRYLVKRTGEKVFLECVQDMDHENMFWYRQDPGLGLRLIYFSYDVKMKEKGDIPEGYSVSREKKERFSLILESASTNQTSMYLCASSRSRVRETQYFGPGTRLLVL.

This clone was seen a single time. The rearrangement links TRBV7-3 to TRBJ2-5; D is uncertain. Trimming shortened V by 6 bases and J by 0 bases, and 8 bases separated the two germline ends. CDR3 length: 13 amino acids. CDR1 SGHTA and CDR2 FQGTGA come from the germline V gene. This CDR3 reads CASSSRYQETQYF. CDR3 bases: TGTGCCAGCAGTTCACGGTACCAAGAGACCCAGTACTTC.

The J gene is TRBJ1-4, the V gene TRBV29-1; D call uncertain. The CDR3 extends over 16 amino acids. The V end lost 4 bases, the J end lost 0 bases, and 15 bases lay between the germline ends. Germline V lookup: CDR1 SQVTM, CDR2 ANQGSEA. The CDR3 is CSVAGLGSATNEKLFF. The CDR3 nucleotides are TGCAGCGTTGCCGGCCTAGGGAGTGCAACTAATGAAAAACTGTTTTTT.

This chain uses TRBV6-1 with TRBJ1-1, with D unresolved. The germline V and J ends were trimmed by 4 bases and 1 base, with 7 bases remaining between them. The CDR3 runs 13 residues. Germline CDR1 and CDR2: MNHNS and SASEGT. CDR3 nucleotides: TGTGCCAGCAGTGTACGCCCGAACACTGAAGCTTTCTTT. It codes for CASSVRPNTEAFF.

The rearrangement joins TRBV5-6 to TRBJ2-5, with D hard to call. V was cut by 3 bases and J by 5 bases, with 14 bases left in between. Germline V gene lookup returns CDR1 SGHDT and CDR2 YYEEEE. This CDR3 region has 14 residues. The CDR3 here is CASSSSSIVETQYF. CDR3 DNA sequence: TGTGCCAGCAGCTCGTCGTCCATAGTGGAGACCCAGTACTTC.

The chain uses TRBV27 and TRBJ2-7, with D perhaps being TRBD1 or TRBD2 (7 bases each). The V gene lost 7 bases and the J gene lost 5 bases, with 18 bases spanning the gap. CDR1 is MNHEY, CDR2 SMNVEV, per germline (reference sequence). The CDR3 runs 14 residues. This CDR3 reads CASNLSGGGHEQYF. CDR3 in DNA: TGTGCCAGCAACCTCTCAGGGGGGGGCCACGAGCAGTACTTC.

The chain employs TRBV7-3 and TRBJ2-3, with TRBD2 identical over 12 bases. This CDR3 contains 15 residues. Per germline, CDR1 SGHTA and CDR2 FQGTGA. J gave up 6 bases and V 4 bases, and 5 bases lay outside the gene matches. The CDR3 region is CASSSGTSGWDTQYF. The CDR3 DNA reads as TGTGCCAGCAGCTCCGGGACTAGCGGGTGGGATACGCAGTATTTT.

The chain carries TRBV30 and TRBJ2-2, with D possibly TRBD2 on 6 matching bases. In germline, CDR1 is GTSNPN, CDR2 SVGIG (reference sequence). V gave up 2 bases and J gave up 3 bases, with 16 bases separating them. The CDR3 has 16 amino acids. The CDR3, as DNA: TGTGCCTGGAGTCCGGGGGAACGGTCTCACACCGGGGAGCTGTTTTTT. The encoded protein is CAWSPGERSHTGELFF.

The J gene is TRBJ1-2, the V gene TRBV7-8; D gene unclear. The CDR3 spans 16 residues. Trimming stripped 5 bases from V and 2 bases from J, with 18 bases between. The germline V gene has CDR1 SGHVS and CDR2 FQNEAQ. In nucleotides, the CDR3 is TGTGCCAGCAGCCCAACGCCAAACATCCCAAACTATGGCTACACCTTC. Its translation is CASSPTPNIPNYGYTF.

This clone was seen once. This chain links TRBV9 with TRBJ2-5; the match to TRBD2 covers 13 bases. J was trimmed by 5 bases and V by 0 bases; bases with no gene match: 4. Germline-derived CDR1 and CDR2 are SGDLS and YYNGEE. CDR3 size: 16 residues. CDR3 coding DNA: TGTGCCAGCAGCGTAGCGGGGACTAGCGGGGTGGAGACCCAGTACTTC. Translated: CASSVAGTSGVETQYF.

The chain links TRBV7-2 to TRBJ2-1; TRBD2 matches 11 bases. This CDR3 has 16 residues. V trimming: 5 bases; J trimming: 3 bases; junction bases outside the gene matches: 6. Germline V gives CDR1 SGHTA, CDR2 FQGNSA. This CDR3 is CASSERLAGLYNEQFF. The CDR3 coding sequence is TGTGCCAGCAGCGAACGACTAGCGGGACTCTACAATGAGCAGTTCTTC. Full variable domain (remainder filled in from reference TRBV7-2 and TRBJ2-1): GAGVSQSPSNKVTEKGKDVELRCDPISGHTALYWYRQSLGQGLEFLIYFQGNSAPDKSGLPSDRFSAERTGGSVSTLTIQRTQQEDSAVYLCASSERLAGLYNEQFFGPGTRLTVL.

The V gene is TRBV14, the J gene TRBJ2-3; no clear D gene. CDR3 length: 13 amino acids. Trimming took 4 bases from V and 5 from J, leaving 10 bases between them. Germline V gives CDR1 SGHDN, CDR2 FVKESK. CDR3 nucleotide sequence: TGTGCCAGCAGCCGGAATCTAAGAGATACGCAGTATTTT. It translates to CASSRNLRDTQYF.

The chain is built from TRBV5-1 and TRBJ2-3; 9 nucleotides agree with TRBD2. The CDR3 extends over 18 amino acids. Germline assignment: CDR1 SGHRS and CDR2 YFSETQ. Trimming cost V 0 bases and J 2 bases; bases outside gene matches: 10. CDR3 residues: CASSLADLAGWYTDTQYF. In nucleotides, the CDR3 is TGCGCCAGCAGCTTGGCCGACCTAGCGGGATGGTACACAGATACGCAGTATTTT.